This T cell receptor (beta chain) was sequenced during a study of T cell responses to AZD1222 COVID-19 vaccine. Overall study results and limits: Spike-specific TCR depth and breadth grew after two AZD1222 doses. CD4 TCRs associated with vaccination spanned spike, dominating at 160-218 and 743-854. AZD1222 recipients seropositive at baseline numbered only 5 or 6.

Germline V gene sequence: CDR1 SGHTA, CDR2 FQGTGA. V lost 5 bases and J lost 1; bases outside the gene matches: 10. This CDR3 has 17 amino acids. With regard to this clone: Its antigen is unidentified.

Clones were read by immunoSEQ multiplex PCR, and TCRdb kept only the in-frame ones, dropping some. This table has some 150,000 clones, 70% to 90% appearing once. Here the sequenced sample was peripheral blood, taken 28 days after the second dose of the MenACWY control vaccine. The sequence derives from an adult who received the MenACWY meningococcal vaccine as a control. J is TRBJ1-5 and V is TRBV7-3; 8 nucleotides match TRBD1. The CDR3 DNA is TGTGCCAGCAGCCCATGGACAGGGTGGGACAGCAATCAGCCCCAGCATTTT. It specifies CASSPWTGWDSNQPQHF.